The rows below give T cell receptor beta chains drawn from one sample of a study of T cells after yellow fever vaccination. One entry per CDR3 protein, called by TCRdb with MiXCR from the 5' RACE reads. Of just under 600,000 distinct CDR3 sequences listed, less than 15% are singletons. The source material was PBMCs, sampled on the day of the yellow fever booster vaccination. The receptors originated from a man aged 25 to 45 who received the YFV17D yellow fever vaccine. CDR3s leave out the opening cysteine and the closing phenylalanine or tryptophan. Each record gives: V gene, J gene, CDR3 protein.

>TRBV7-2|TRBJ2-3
ASTLPSGSTDTQY
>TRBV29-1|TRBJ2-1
SVEGGQGASEQF
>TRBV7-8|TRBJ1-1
ASSGTKNTEAF
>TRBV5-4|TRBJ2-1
ASSMGGLAENEQF
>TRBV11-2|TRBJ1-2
ASSLDRTGAGYT
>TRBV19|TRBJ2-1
ASSILLLSSYNEQF
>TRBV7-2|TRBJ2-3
ASSQKSGTRSQY
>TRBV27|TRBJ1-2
ASPGQGDVSYT
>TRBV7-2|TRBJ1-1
ASSLALQGGATNTEAF
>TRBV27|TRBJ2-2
ASSSYSPTGRTGELF
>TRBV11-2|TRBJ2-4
ASSFDRSGDIQY
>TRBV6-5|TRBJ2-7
ASSYNSENYEQY
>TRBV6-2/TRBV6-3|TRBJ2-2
ASKFISGRARDTGELF
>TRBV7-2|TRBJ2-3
ASRSPSGRTADTQY
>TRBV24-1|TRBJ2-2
ATSEGQPTGELF
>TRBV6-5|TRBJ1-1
ASSYFGWTEAF
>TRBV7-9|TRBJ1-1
ASSLHGGRAF
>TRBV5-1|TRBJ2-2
ASSLGLGYTGELF
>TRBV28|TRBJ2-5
ASSPSGGREVVFETQY
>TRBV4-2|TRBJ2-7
ASSQGTRGTSGGEQY
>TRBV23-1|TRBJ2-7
ASSMGGREGSGSYEQY
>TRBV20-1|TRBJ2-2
SARGLAYTGELF
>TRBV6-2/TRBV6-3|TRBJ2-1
ASSSLGQVSYNEQF
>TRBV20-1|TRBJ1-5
SAWRGNQPQH